This TCR beta chain is from a study of blood T cell repertoires in COVID-19. Those who participated ranged in age from about 18 to 95 years and resided in about two dozen US areas. This table comes from immunoSEQ multiplex PCR, and its TCRdb copy is limited to in-frame clones, with some not included. The data show about 320,000 clones, roughly 90% seen once. The germline gives CDR1 KGHDR, CDR2 SFDVKD. With V trimmed by 4 bases and J by 3 bases, 7 bases remained unmatched. The CDR3 sequence is 15 residues long. The chain joins TRBV24-1 to TRBJ1-1, with TRBD1 matching over 7 bases. The sequenced material came from PBMCs or T cells enriched from blood (not recorded which). The receptor was derived from a woman aged 18-29 years who had recovered from COVID-19. For the CDR3, the DNA is TGTGCCACCAGTGACCCGAAAACAGGGGACACTGAAGCTTTCTTT. Protein product: CATSDPKTGDTEAFF.